One sample yielded the 10 T cell receptor beta chains listed below, sequenced in a study of beta chain features in type 1 diabetes. Every bit of the isolated RNA underwent reverse transcription, so sequencing read expressed TCRB transcripts. Only in-frame clones appear in the TCRdb table, and some are missing; sequencing was by immunoSEQ multiplex PCR. Counted here are around 130,000 clones, 16% occurring once; the ten biggest clones make up less than 3%. Study findings and constraints: TCRB CDR3s from Type 1 diabetes patients were moderately but significantly shorter in all four CD4+ subsets.

These TCRs are of unknown antigen specificity. Sequencing was performed on central memory CD4+ T cells from blood. Receptors were obtained from a man aged 25 to 40 with type 1 diabetes.

This sequence joins TRBV5-5 and TRBJ2-7; 10 bases line up with TRBD2. Losses at the gene ends were 3 bases for V and 2 bases for J; bases not matched to a gene: 5. Germline CDR1 SGHKS, CDR2 YYEKEE (reference sequence). The CDR3 length is 15 residues. The CDR3, as DNA: TGTGCCAGCAGCTCCCTAGCGGGGGCAGCCTACGAGCAGTACTTC. The encoded protein is CASSSLAGAAYEQYF.

The chain has TRBV29-1 and TRBJ2-1; D is uncertain. CDR1 is SQVTM, CDR2 ANQGSEA, per germline. Trimming took 4 bases from V and 7 from J, leaving 11 bases between them. The CDR3 totals 12 residues. CDR3 nucleotide sequence: TGCAGCGTTGGTGACCTAAAGAATGAGCAGTTCTTC. Its translation: CSVGDLKNEQFF.

This chain connects TRBV10-3 to TRBJ2-1, with 12 bases aligning to TRBD2. This CDR3 has 15 amino acids. V was clipped by 6 bases and J by 3 bases; unmatched bases: 3. Germline V lookup: CDR1 ENHRY, CDR2 SYGVKD. The CDR3 DNA follows: TGTGCCATCAGAGAGACTAGCGGGGGCTACAATGAGCAGTTCTTC. This gives the protein CAIRETSGGYNEQFF.

The J gene is TRBJ1-2, the V gene TRBV20-1, with D unclear. Germline V lookup: CDR1 DFQATT, CDR2 SNEGSKA (reference sequence). Between the trimmed V and J ends, which lost 3 bases and 6 bases, there was a span of 8 bases. This CDR3 region has 11 residues. In DNA form, the CDR3 reads TGCAGTGCTAGCCGTGGGGATGGCTACACCTTC. It is translated as CSASRGDGYTF.

The genes are TRBV10-3 and TRBJ2-7, with 7 bases identical to TRBD1. V lost 6 bases to trimming and J lost 2 bases; unmatched junction nucleotides: 7. The CDR3 has 14 residues. CDR1 is ENHRY, CDR2 SYGVKD, per germline. CDR3: CAISQGDWAYEQYF. The CDR3 nucleotides read TGTGCCATCAGCCAGGGGGATTGGGCCTACGAGCAGTACTTC.

This clone was counted a few times. The rearrangement joins TRBV13 to TRBJ1-4; no definite D call. V was cut by 0 bases and J by 5 bases, with 10 bases left in between. This CDR3 spans 15 amino acids. Germline V gene sequence: CDR1 PRHDT, CDR2 FYEKMQ (reference sequence). CDR3 sequence reads: CASSLGQSENEKLFF. The CDR3 region has the DNA TGTGCCAGCAGCTTAGGACAGAGCGAGAATGAAAAACTGTTTTTT.

The J gene is TRBJ1-4, the V gene TRBV4-3; tentatively, D is TRBD1 (5 bases). Trimming removed 0 bases from V and 8 bases from J, with 16 bases in between. This CDR3 is built from 16 residues. Germline V gene lookup returns CDR1 LGHNA and CDR2 YSLEER. The CDR3 reads CASSQDFGGVTEKLFF. In nucleotides, the CDR3 is TGCGCCAGCAGCCAAGATTTCGGGGGAGTAACGGAAAAACTGTTTTTT.

This clone was seen only a few times. This chain links TRBV30 with TRBJ2-7, with no clear D. Trimming left V 5 bases short and J 5 bases short, with 10 bases between. Looked up from germline, CDR1 is GTSNPN and CDR2 is SVGIG (reference sequence). This CDR3 comprises 11 residues. CDR3 nucleotides: TGTGCCTGGGCCTTAAGGGACGAGCAGTACTTC. Encoded protein: CAWALRDEQYF.

This clone was found a few times. This chain links TRBV28 with TRBJ1-1, with D hard to call. Trimming shortened V by 4 bases and J by 1 base, and 1 base separated the two germline ends. CDR3 length: 11 amino acids. CDR1 MDHEN and CDR2 SYDVKM come from the germline V gene. This CDR3 reads CASSWNTEAFF. Written as DNA, the CDR3 is TGTGCCAGCAGTTGGAACACTGAAGCTTTCTTT.

This clone occurred a few times. The chain has TRBV6-1 and TRBJ2-2, with 7 bases aligning to TRBD1. The CDR3 is made up of 16 amino acids. Germline assignment: CDR1 MNHNS and CDR2 SASEGT. Unmatched junction bases numbered 7, after V lost 3 bases and J lost 3 bases. For the CDR3, the DNA is TGTGCCAGCAGTGAGGTTCGAGACAGGGACACCGGGGAGCTGTTTTTT. It encodes CASSEVRDRDTGELFF.